These 20 T cell receptor beta chains were all obtained from the same sample, sequenced in a study of blood T cell repertoires in COVID-19 (TCRdb year 2020). The method behind the library was the immunoSEQ multiplex PCR assay. TCRdb stores this immuneACCESS table with in-frame sequences only. Part of the clones is absent; in the studies checked, under half of the shortfall reflects unresolved V genes, and no reason is known for the rest. The sample records around 320,000 clones, almost 85% of which are singletons. Roughly 7% of the sample belongs to the ten largest clones. The sequencing sample was made of peripheral blood. The receptors come from a human donor in a cohort sampled during active COVID-19.

CDR3 nucleotide sequence: TGTGCCAGCAGCCACCCGGAGGGCAATCAGCCCCAGCATTTT. The encoded protein is CASSHPEGNQPQHF. The V gene is TRBV7-3, the J gene TRBJ1-5; D uncertain. The germline CDR1 and CDR2 sequences are SGHTA and FQGTGA. The CDR3 is 14 amino acids. V dropped 5 bases and J dropped 2 bases, with 10 bases sitting between them. The variable domain in full, with the rest retrieved from reference TRBV7-3 and TRBJ1-5, is GAGVSQTPSNKVTEKGKYVELRCDPISGHTALYWYRQSLGQGPEFLIYFQGTGAADDSGLPNDRFFAVRPEGSVSTLKIQRTERGDSAVYLCASSHPEGNQPQHFGDGTRLSIL.

This clone was picked up one time. J is TRBJ1-1 and V is TRBV10-2, with a weak D call TRBD1 (6 bases). The CDR3 is 13 amino acids. V was pared by 6 bases and J by 6 bases, with 14 bases between. Germline V gene lookup returns CDR1 WSHSY and CDR2 SAAADI. The DNA for the CDR3 is TGCGCCAGCAGCTTTTCAGGACAGCCTGAAGCTTTCTTT. Protein: CASSFSGQPEAFF.

The J gene is TRBJ1-1, the V gene TRBV9; D might be TRBD1 (5 bases). This CDR3 is built from 14 residues. Germline CDR1 SGDLS, CDR2 YYNGEE. The ends were cut back, 2 bases at V and 1 base at J, with 9 bases in the middle. The CDR3 bases are TGTGCCAGCAGCGTCGCCACAGGGAACACTGAAGCTTTCTTT. This encodes CASSVATGNTEAFF.

The chain uses TRBV6-1 and TRBJ2-5; possible D gene TRBD2, 6 bases. Trimming left V 2 bases short and J 2 bases short, with 9 bases between. The CDR3 covers 14 residues. Germline-derived CDR1 and CDR2 are MNHNS and SASEGT. The CDR3 DNA follows: TGTGCCAGCAGTGAAATCAGCGGGCAAGAGACCCAGTACTTC. This translates into CASSEISGQETQYF.

The genes are TRBV5-1 and TRBJ2-1; 9 bases are shared with TRBD1. Losses at the gene ends were 5 bases for V and 8 bases for J; bases not matched to a gene: 8. Looked up from germline, CDR1 is SGHRS and CDR2 is YFSETQ. The CDR3 totals 14 residues. CDR3 DNA sequence: TGCGCCAGCAGAGAACAGGGGGCTATCGATGAGCAGTTCTTC. This encodes CASREQGAIDEQFF.

The chain carries TRBV12-3 or TRBV12-4 and TRBJ1-5; D gene unclear. The CDR3 totals 13 residues. V was pared by 2 bases and J by 4 bases, with 6 bases between. CDR3 nucleotides: TGTGCCAGCAGTTTAACAAGTAATCAGCCCCAGCATTTT. Translation gives CASSLTSNQPQHF.

This chain links TRBV11-3 with TRBJ1-1, with D maybe TRBD1 (6 bases). CDR1 SGHNT and CDR2 YENEEA come from the germline V gene. V shed 5 bases and J shed 4 bases, with 17 bases lying between them. The CDR3 contains 15 residues. The CDR3 coding sequence is TGTGCCAGCAGCCAGGGCGGCAGGGACACCACTGAAGCTTTCTTT. Protein product: CASSQGGRDTTEAFF.

The chain links TRBV19 to TRBJ1-6, with D tentatively TRBD1 (6 bases). CDR3 length: 15 residues. Germline V lookup: CDR1 LNHDA, CDR2 SQIVND (reference sequence). V shed 7 bases and J shed 4 bases, with 14 bases lying between them. The CDR3 bases are TGTGCCAGTACCCAGGCCCAGGGGTATAATTCACCCCTCCACTTT. Translated, it gives CASTQAQGYNSPLHF.

In this sample, this clone turned up a few times. The chain has TRBV13 and TRBJ2-1, with a tentative D call TRBD1 (5 bases). This CDR3 region has 13 residues. Germline V CDR1 and CDR2: PRHDT, FYEKMQ (reference sequence). Trimming removed 4 bases from V and 5 bases from J, with 9 bases in between. The CDR3 spells CASSSDIDNEQFF. CDR3 in DNA: TGTGCCAGCAGCTCGGACATCGACAATGAGCAGTTCTTC.

In this sample, this clone turned up once. The chain uses TRBV7-9 and TRBJ1-2; D is ambiguous. Germline-derived CDR1 and CDR2 are SEHNR and FQNEAQ (reference sequence). V was clipped by 0 bases and J by 4 bases, with 12 bases between them. The CDR3 has 15 amino acids. The DNA of the CDR3 is TGTGCCAGCAGCTTAGCCCAGTCATCTAGCTATGGCTACACCTTC. Encoded protein: CASSLAQSSSYGYTF.

This chain connects TRBV7-9 to TRBJ1-2; possibly TRBD1 for D (5 bases). The germline V gene encodes CDR1 SEHNR and CDR2 FQNEAQ (reference sequence). The CDR3 length is 15 residues. The V and J ends lost 1 base and 2 bases respectively, with 11 bases between them. This chain's CDR3 is CASSLGGTYNYGYTF. The CDR3 nucleotides read TGTGCCAGCAGCTTAGGGGGCACATACAACTATGGCTACACCTTC. The complete variable domain, with remaining parts taken from reference TRBV7-9 and TRBJ1-2, reads DTGVSQNPRHKITKRGQNVTFRCDPISEHNRLYWYRQTLGQGPEFLTYFQNEAQLEKSRLLSDRFSAERPKGSFSTLEIQRTEQGDSAMYLCASSLGGTYNYGYTFGSGTRLTVV.

The rearrangement uses TRBV10-3 and TRBJ1-6, with a weak D call TRBD1 (6 bases). This CDR3 spans 15 amino acids. Germline loops: CDR1 ENHRY, CDR2 SYGVKD. V lost 0 bases, J lost 9 bases, and 12 bases lay in between. This CDR3 is CAISESVRGGSPLHF. Here the CDR3 DNA reads TGTGCCATCAGTGAGTCGGTCAGGGGTGGTTCACCCCTCCACTTT.

The rearrangement links TRBV30 to TRBJ1-1, with 7 bases aligning to TRBD1. The CDR3 extends over 13 amino acids. The V gene end was trimmed by 3 bases and the J gene end by 3 bases; junction bases not matched to a gene: 4. The germline V gene encodes CDR1 GTSNPN and CDR2 SVGIG (reference sequence). CDR3 amino acids: CAWRGQSDTEAFF. CDR3 nucleotide sequence: TGTGCCTGGAGGGGACAGTCCGACACTGAAGCTTTCTTT.

This clone occurred a few times. This rearrangement joins TRBV3-1 (or the pseudogene TRBV3-2) to TRBJ2-7; possible D gene TRBD2, 6 bases. CDR3 size: 14 residues. Trimming pared 0 bases from V and 6 bases from J, leaving 12 bases between. Per germline, CDR1 LGHDT and CDR2 YNNKEL (reference sequence). The CDR3 sequence: CASSQDGGSGEQYF. DNA of the CDR3: TGTGCCAGCAGCCAAGATGGAGGGAGCGGCGAGCAGTACTTC.

The chain carries TRBV24-1 and TRBJ1-1; 7 positions match TRBD1. J lost 1 base, V lost 4 bases, and 2 bases had no gene match. The CDR3 sequence is 14 residues long. CDR1 is KGHDR and CDR2 is SFDVKD in the germline V gene. The chain's CDR3 is CATSEGQPNTEAFF. CDR3 nucleotide sequence: TGTGCCACCAGTGAGGGACAGCCGAACACTGAAGCTTTCTTT.

The chain has TRBV5-1 and TRBJ1-3, with no clear D. The CDR3 extends over 14 amino acids. V lost 0 bases, J lost 3 bases, and 7 bases lay in between. Germline CDR1 reads SGHRS; CDR2 reads YFSETQ. Written as DNA, the CDR3 is TGCGCCAGCAGCTTGGCAGGAATTGGAAACACCATATATTTT. It translates to CASSLAGIGNTIYF.

This clone occurred once. The genes are TRBV27 and TRBJ1-2; 10 bases are shared with TRBD1. The junction had 18 bases not matched to a gene; V was cut back by 6 bases and J by 8 bases. The CDR3 is 17 amino acids. Per the germline V gene, CDR1 is MNHEY and CDR2 is SMNVEV (reference sequence). CDR3 DNA: TGTGCCAGCAGCTCCAGACAGGGGGCCACTCAGCTTTCGGGCTACACCTTC. Translating gives CASSSRQGATQLSGYTF.

V and J are TRBV30 and TRBJ2-3, with 13 bases aligning to TRBD2. The CDR3 length is 15 residues. The germline CDR1 and CDR2 sequences are GTSNPN and SVGIG (reference sequence). The ends lost 5 bases at V and 1 base at J; junction bases unmatched: 3. The CDR3 reads CAWSGTSGGTDTQYF. In DNA, the CDR3 is TGTGCCTGGTCAGGGACTAGCGGGGGCACAGATACGCAGTATTTT.

The chain uses TRBV11-2 and TRBJ2-7, with 11 nucleotides matching TRBD1. Germline V CDR1 and CDR2: SGHAT, FQNNGV. Trimming at V came to 5 bases and at J to 12 bases, leaving 3 bases not matched to a gene. This CDR3 spans 11 amino acids. CDR3: CASSIGTGGYF. The CDR3 DNA reads as TGTGCCAGCAGCATAGGGACAGGGGGGTACTTC.

The chain joins TRBV10-3 to TRBJ2-7; 9 bases are shared with TRBD1. In germline, CDR1 is ENHRY, CDR2 SYGVKD. J lost 5 bases, V lost 2 bases, and 7 bases had no gene match. CDR3 length equals 15 residues. In DNA, the CDR3 is TGTGCCATCAGTGAGCCGTTGGGACAGGGCGACGAGCAGTACTTC. It yields the protein CAISEPLGQGDEQYF.